The 27 T cell receptor beta chains below all came from one sample that was sequenced in a study of cytomegalovirus exposure and HLA in healthy donors. Researchers ran the PCR with 60 Vbeta and 13 Jbeta primers. Clones were sequenced by immunoSEQ multiplex PCR, and TCRdb holds only the in-frame ones, with some missing. The data contain 130,000 to 150,000 clones, 73% of them singletons. The sample consisted of PBMCs. Receptors originate from a human donor in good health.

The rearrangement joins TRBV2 to TRBJ1-6; 7 bases fit TRBD1. The CDR3 extends over 16 amino acids. From germline, CDR1 is SNHLY and CDR2 FYNNEI. Trimming took 5 bases from V and 4 from J; bases not matched to a gene: 8. The CDR3 is CASSLWTGPYNSPLHF. For the CDR3, the DNA is TGTGCCAGCAGTCTCTGGACAGGTCCTTATAATTCACCCCTCCACTTT.

V gene TRBV6-1 combines with J gene TRBJ2-3; D unclear. V was pared by 2 bases and J by 2 bases, with 5 bases between. Looked up from germline, CDR1 is MNHNS and CDR2 is SASEGT. This CDR3 contains 13 residues. The CDR3 reads CASSEPVTDTQYF. The DNA for the CDR3 is TGTGCCAGCAGTGAACCGGTCACAGATACGCAGTATTTT.

The sample holds a few counts of this clone. The rearrangement links TRBV7-2 to TRBJ1-2; D is unclear. CDR1 and CDR2 (germline): SGHTA, FQGNSA. The CDR3 sequence is 12 residues long. The V gene lost 5 bases and the J gene lost 1 base, with 5 bases spanning the gap. In DNA, the CDR3 is TGTGCCAGCAGCCCCCGTAACTATGGCTACACCTTC. Amino acid sequence: CASSPRNYGYTF.

The chain joins TRBV10-3 to TRBJ2-3; 8 positions match TRBD2. J was trimmed by 2 bases and V by 10 bases; bases with no gene match: 8. This CDR3 region has 14 residues. Germline V lookup: CDR1 ENHRY, CDR2 SYGVKD. The CDR3 is CATKELADTDTQYF. CDR3 bases: TGTGCCACCAAGGAACTAGCGGACACAGATACGCAGTATTTT.

The chain uses TRBV6-1 and TRBJ1-2; D remains ambiguous. CDR1 and CDR2 (germline): MNHNS, SASEGT. The V end was cut by 5 bases, the J end by 6 bases, with 10 bases between. The CDR3 covers 12 residues. This CDR3 is CASSQTPDGYTF. Written as DNA, the CDR3 is TGTGCCAGCAGTCAGACACCCGATGGCTACACCTTC.

The chain couples TRBV11-3 to TRBJ2-7; 10 bases fit TRBD2. Germline CDR1 and CDR2: SGHNT and YENEEA. Germline trimming cut 2 bases from V and 0 bases from J; bases unmatched to any gene: 4. The CDR3 is 16 amino acids. The DNA for the CDR3 is TGTGCCAGCAGCTTACCCGGGACTAGCGACTCCTACGAGCAGTACTTC. Translating gives CASSLPGTSDSYEQYF.

The table lists this clone with a few counts. V usage is TRBV28 and J usage is TRBJ1-3; 8 bases agree with TRBD1. The CDR3 has 14 amino acids. J gave up 0 bases and V 5 bases, and 0 bases lay outside the gene matches. CDR1 is MDHEN, CDR2 SYDVKM, per germline. The CDR3 loop reads CASSTGGSGNTIYF. In DNA form, the CDR3 reads TGTGCCAGCAGTACAGGGGGCTCTGGAAACACCATATATTTT.

V usage is TRBV28 and J usage is TRBJ1-2; maybe TRBD1 (6 bases). The germline V gene encodes CDR1 MDHEN and CDR2 SYDVKM. This CDR3 contains 15 residues. The V end was cut by 11 bases, the J end by 3 bases, with 22 bases between. The CDR3 DNA reads TGTGCCTCCCAAATAGGGGGTGTAAGTGACTATGGCTACACCTTC. Amino acids: CASQIGGVSDYGYTF.

This clone appeared a few times. This chain uses TRBV6-5 with TRBJ2-3; 8 bases match TRBD1. V trimming: 0 bases; J trimming: 4 bases; junction bases outside the gene matches: 3. CDR3 length: 15 amino acids. Germline V lookup: CDR1 MNHEY, CDR2 SVGAGI. CDR3 DNA sequence: TGTGCCAGCAGTTACTCGAGGACAGGGTCAGATACGCAGTATTTT. Protein: CASSYSRTGSDTQYF.

The CDR3 sequence is CALLAGVSDNEQFF. The CDR3, as DNA: TGTGCCTTATTAGCGGGAGTGAGCGACAATGAGCAGTTCTTC. The genes are TRBV30 and TRBJ2-1; 9 bases are a match to TRBD2. The germline V gene encodes CDR1 GTSNPN and CDR2 SVGIG (reference sequence). The V segment lost 7 bases and the J segment 5 bases; nucleotides outside the gene matches: 9. This CDR3 comprises 14 residues.

The chain employs TRBV25-1 and TRBJ2-5, with TRBD1 matching 8 bases. The J call may be incorrect, as the DNA end agrees better with TRBJ2-7. Germline loops: CDR1 MGHDK, CDR2 SYGVNS. The CDR3 is 12 residues long. Written as DNA, the CDR3 is TGTGCCAGCAAGACAGGGGTCTACGAGCAGTACTTC. Amino acid sequence: CASKTGVYEQYF.

This clone appeared a few times. The rearrangement joins TRBV7-9 to TRBJ2-5; 9 bases agree with TRBD1. CDR3 size: 15 residues. Germline CDR1 reads SEHNR; CDR2 reads FQNEAQ (reference sequence). J gave up 5 bases and V 7 bases, and 11 bases lay outside the gene matches. The CDR3 loop reads CASTLEGTGWETQYF. CDR3 DNA: TGTGCCAGCACCCTAGAAGGGACAGGGTGGGAGACCCAGTACTTC.

J is TRBJ2-7 and V is TRBV28; TRBD1 matches 8 bases. The junction had 7 bases not matched to a gene; V was cut back by 5 bases and J by 1 base. CDR1 MDHEN and CDR2 SYDVKM come from the germline V gene. The CDR3 consists of 15 residues. The CDR3 is CASSESGTGSYEQYF. CDR3 bases: TGTGCCAGCAGTGAAAGTGGGACAGGTTCCTACGAGCAGTACTTC.

The V call is TRBV6-5, the J call TRBJ2-7; 9 bases are shared with TRBD1. The CDR3 runs 15 residues. Germline V gene data show CDR1 as MNHEY and CDR2 as SVGAGI. After removal of 6 bases from V and 5 bases from J, the junction contained 11 bases not matched to a gene. The CDR3 nucleotides are TGTGCCAGCAGACCCGAACAGGGGGCTAGGAACGAGCAGTACTTC. The encoded protein is CASRPEQGARNEQYF.

The genes are TRBV2 and TRBJ2-7; D is possibly TRBD1 (7 bases). Between the trimmed V and J ends, which lost 3 bases and 0 bases, there was a span of 15 bases. Germline V gives CDR1 SNHLY, CDR2 FYNNEI. This CDR3 has 16 amino acids. CDR3 amino acids: CASSDPGGLSSYEQYF. The DNA of the CDR3 is TGTGCCAGCAGTGACCCAGGGGGGCTTAGCTCCTACGAGCAGTACTTC.

In its sample, this clone was seen a few times. Here the CDR3 DNA reads TGTGCCACCTCCCTAGCGGGAGCGGCCTACGAGCAGTACTTC. This codes for CATSLAGAAYEQYF. This chain uses TRBV6-1 with TRBJ2-7; 10 bases fit TRBD2. Per germline, CDR1 MNHNS and CDR2 SASEGT. The J segment lost 2 bases and the V segment lost 10 bases, leaving 8 bases of the junction unmatched. The CDR3 spans 14 residues.

The V gene is TRBV19, the J gene TRBJ1-3, with D perhaps matching TRBD1 (5 bases). The CDR3 runs 19 residues. Germline loops: CDR1 LNHDA, CDR2 SQIVND (reference sequence). Between the trimmed V and J ends, which lost 5 bases and 2 bases, there was a span of 25 bases. CDR3 residues: CASSLTWIGQRGAGNTIYF. The CDR3 DNA reads as TGTGCCAGTAGTCTCACCTGGATAGGACAACGAGGCGCTGGAAACACCATATATTTT.

The chain employs TRBV13 and TRBJ1-2; D gene uncertain. Trimming removed 8 bases at V and 0 bases at J, with 10 bases between. The CDR3 length is 13 residues. Germline CDR1 and CDR2: PRHDT and FYEKMQ (reference sequence). CDR3 loop: CASAAVANYGYTF. CDR3 in DNA: TGTGCCAGCGCGGCTGTAGCTAACTATGGCTACACCTTC.

The sample holds a few counts of this clone. This chain joins TRBV28 and TRBJ1-1, with unresolved D. The CDR3 spans 14 residues. Looked up from germline, CDR1 is MDHEN and CDR2 is SYDVKM. Trimming shortened V by 6 bases and J by 7 bases, and 18 bases separated the two germline ends. CDR3 nucleotides: TGTGCCAGCAGCCCCCCCCCATCCAGGCTTGAAGCTTTCTTT. This sequence encodes CASSPPPSRLEAFF.

The rearrangement links TRBV2 to TRBJ2-1, with TRBD2 matching 7 bases. The CDR3 covers 14 residues. Germline V gene data show CDR1 as SNHLY and CDR2 as FYNNEI. Germline trimming cut 7 bases from V and 1 base from J; bases unmatched to any gene: 4. The CDR3 DNA follows: TGTGCCAGCACTAGCGGAAGGTCCTACAATGAGCAGTTCTTC. This translates into CASTSGRSYNEQFF.

CDR3 DNA sequence: TGTGCCAGCAGCTTTCGAGAGACCCAGTACTTC. Translating gives CASSFRETQYF. The V gene is TRBV11-2, the J gene TRBJ2-5; D unclear. V was pared by 3 bases and J by 4 bases, with 3 bases between. Germline loops: CDR1 SGHAT, CDR2 FQNNGV. This CDR3 is built from 11 residues.

The chain has TRBV2 and TRBJ1-1, with 7 nucleotides matching TRBD1. V shed 10 bases and J 10 bases; nucleotides not matched to a gene: 18. Germline lookup yields CDR1 SNHLY and CDR2 FYNNEI. There are 14 residues in the CDR3. This CDR3 reads CATSFGQVLGVAFF. The CDR3 DNA is TGTGCCACGTCATTTGGACAGGTTCTAGGGGTAGCTTTCTTT.

V gene TRBV5-8 combines with J gene TRBJ1-1, with unresolved D. CDR1 is SGHTS, CDR2 YDEGEE, per germline. CDR3 length: 11 amino acids. Between the trimmed V and J ends, which lost 4 bases and 4 bases, there was a span of 5 bases. The chain's CDR3 is CASSPSTEAFF. The CDR3 DNA follows: TGTGCCAGCAGCCCGTCCACTGAAGCTTTCTTT.

The CDR3 loop reads CASSPGTSGVSYEQYF. The CDR3 nucleotides are TGTGCCAGCAGCCCCGGGACTAGCGGGGTCTCCTACGAGCAGTACTTC. The V gene is TRBV5-4, the J gene TRBJ2-7, with TRBD2 identical over 13 bases. There are 16 residues in the CDR3. CDR1 SGHNT and CDR2 YYREEE come from the germline V gene (reference sequence). V lost 4 bases to trimming and J lost 0 bases; unmatched junction nucleotides: 4.

The chain is built from TRBV2 and TRBJ2-5, with TRBD2 matching 9 bases. V dropped 3 bases and J dropped 4; count of bases not matched to a gene: 6. The CDR3 loop spans 15 amino acids. Germline lookup yields CDR1 SNHLY and CDR2 FYNNEI. CDR3: CASSEGGGARETQYF. CDR3 bases: TGTGCCAGCAGTGAGGGCGGGGGGGCTCGAGAGACCCAGTACTTC. The variable domain in full, with the rest retrieved from reference TRBV2 and TRBJ2-5, is EPEVTQTPSHQVTQMGQEVILRCVPISNHLYFYWYRQILGQKVEFLVSFYNNEISEKSEIFDDQFSVERPDGSNFTLKIRSTKLEDSAMYFCASSEGGGARETQYFGPGTRLLVL.

The table lists this clone with a few counts. The chain combines TRBV6-1 with TRBJ2-7; the match to TRBD1 covers 8 bases. The germline gives CDR1 MNHNS, CDR2 SASEGT. CDR3 length: 13 residues. Trimming at V came to 8 bases and at J to 2 bases, leaving 5 bases not matched to a gene. The CDR3: CASPGQVPYEQYF. The CDR3 region has the DNA TGTGCCAGCCCGGGACAGGTTCCCTACGAGCAGTACTTC.

This sequence joins TRBV7-9 and TRBJ2-1, with 7 bases lining up with TRBD1. This CDR3 region has 16 residues. The germline CDR1 and CDR2 sequences are SEHNR and FQNEAQ (reference sequence). After removal of 4 bases from V and 4 bases from J, the junction contained 10 bases not matched to a gene. The CDR3 loop reads CASSYRQGGLYNEQFF. CDR3 bases: TGTGCCAGCAGCTACCGACAGGGCGGACTTTACAATGAGCAGTTCTTC.